The next 3 T cell receptor beta chains were all read from a single sample in a study of T cell responses to AZD1222 COVID-19 vaccine. This table comes from immunoSEQ multiplex PCR, and its TCRdb copy is limited to in-frame clones, with some not included. This table has around 170,000 clones, about nine tenths appearing once. The specimen was peripheral blood, collected on day 0 of AZD1222 vaccination. Source of these receptors: an adult in good health.

The genes are TRBV2 and TRBJ2-1; either TRBD1 or TRBD2 may fit D (6 bases each). The CDR3 spans 12 residues. Trimming cost V 7 bases and J 7 bases, with 11 bases left between them. Per the germline V gene, CDR1 is SNHLY and CDR2 is FYNNEI. The CDR3 here is CASTRGGNEQFF. CDR3 coding DNA: TGTGCCAGCACCAGGGGAGGAAATGAGCAGTTCTTC.

The chain has TRBV3-1 (or the pseudogene TRBV3-2) and TRBJ1-6; TRBD1 is a possible D gene (6 bases). CDR1 and CDR2 (germline): LGHDT, YNNKEL (reference sequence). CDR3 size: 15 residues. With 4 bases removed from V and 7 bases from J, the gap between germline ends came to 14 bases. The CDR3 is CASSLSGARNSPLHF. The CDR3 coding sequence is TGTGCCAGCAGCCTCTCAGGGGCAAGGAATTCACCCCTCCACTTT.

This clone is a singleton in its sample. Additional DNA sequences in this sample encode the identical CDR3. This chain connects TRBV28 to TRBJ1-2; TRBD1 might be the D (5 bases). Trimming stripped 3 bases from V and 7 bases from J, with 6 bases between. From germline, CDR1 is MDHEN and CDR2 SYDVKM. This CDR3 spans 11 amino acids. The CDR3 sequence: CASSFGGGYTF. The CDR3 DNA sequence: TGTGCCAGCAGTTTCGGGGGTGGCTACACCTTC.